The T cell receptor (beta chain) under discussion was sequenced for a study of beta chain features in type 1 diabetes. CDR3 size: 15 residues. CDR1 and CDR2 from the germline V gene are SGHRS and YFSETQ. The V end lost 0 bases, the J end lost 0 bases, and 6 bases lay between the germline ends. Every isolated RNA sample was fully reverse transcribed, so sequencing captured expressed TCRB transcripts. Generated by immunoSEQ multiplex PCR, the TCRdb table keeps only in-frame clones and is missing some. The data contain around 400,000 clones, roughly 12% of them singletons. Study results and caveats: Compared to healthy donors, patients appeared to have naive, central memory and Treg TCRB repertoires that were more alike. Type 1 diabetes patients showed a moderate but significant shortening of TCRB CDR3s in all four CD4+ subsets.

Worth noting for this clone: Its target is unknown.

This TCR derives from a man aged 18 to 29 in good health. The gene calls are TRBV5-1 and TRBJ1-4; TRBD1 might be the D (6 bases). Material: naive CD4+ T cells from blood. The CDR3 loop is CASSLGTATNEKLFF. The CDR3 region has the DNA TGCGCCAGCAGCTTGGGGACAGCAACTAATGAAAAACTGTTTTTT.